This T cell receptor (beta chain) derives from a study of control samples from healthy donors and cancer patients. This clone was observed a few times. Assay: immunoSEQ multiplex PCR; the TCRdb copy retains only in-frame clones and omits some. The sample gives around 55,000 clones, around nine tenths of which show up once; about 1.6% is in the top ten. Per germline, CDR1 KGHDR and CDR2 SFDVKD. Germline trimming cut 5 bases from V and 0 bases from J; bases unmatched to any gene: 2. The CDR3 sequence is 16 residues long. This receptor was identified in a man aged 35-49 years with colorectal cancer. The material sequenced was PBMCs. This sequence joins TRBV24-1 and TRBJ2-3; 12 nucleotides agree with TRBD2. Here the CDR3 reads CATSGGTSGSTDTQYF. In DNA, the CDR3 is TGTGCCACCAGTGGCGGGACTAGCGGGAGCACAGATACGCAGTATTTT.